Sequencing of this T cell receptor (beta chain) was carried out in a study of T cell repertoires in cytomegalovirus infection. Whole-study context: A matching HLA type, together with CMV infection, was signaled by public TCR beta signatures.

Comments on this clonotype: Its antigen remains unidentified.

TCRdb analysed the reads with MiXCR anew, one entry per CDR3 protein. The data hold a few hundred thousand distinct CDR3 sequences, with 9.5% observed a single time. Whole-study findings and limits: HLA-C-restricted CMV clonotypes gave the most frequent clonotype in two of eight donors. Summed frequency of public TCR beta families distinguished CMV carriers with the relevant HLA.

Sequencing used PBMCs. This receptor was identified in a human donor in good health (CMV status not recorded). Some clones in this sample may be carry-over from other donors' samples.

The CDR3 region has the DNA TGTGCCAGCAGGAAGGAGACAGGCCAGTTCACAGATACGCAGTATTTT. This gives the protein CASRKETGQFTDTQYF. The chain joins TRBV2 to TRBJ2-3; possibly TRBD1 for D (6 bases). CDR3 length: 16 residues. Germline V lookup: CDR1 SNHLY, CDR2 FYNNEI. Trimming removed 6 bases at V and 2 bases at J, with 18 bases between.